This record looks at one T cell receptor beta chain sequence and its context. Its specificity is unknown. Sequenced by immunoSEQ multiplex PCR; TCRdb stores in-frame clones only, minus some. The repertoire holds about 160,000 clones, with roughly nine tenths as singletons. These data come from a study of cytomegalovirus exposure and HLA in healthy donors. Study as a whole: A later analysis reported the 95 to 150 validation repertoires used the same platform as the approximately 670 first-cohort repertoires.

The germline V and J ends were trimmed by 3 bases and 0 bases, with 12 bases remaining between them. This CDR3 comprises 16 residues. In germline, CDR1 is MGHRA, CDR2 YSYEKL. Study results and limitations: The study listed 150 to 200 cytomegalovirus-associated TCR beta chains.

The origin of this receptor is a woman aged 25-40 years in good health and CMV-seronegative. The sequencing input was PBMCs. The gene calls are TRBV4-1 and TRBJ1-5; a possible D gene is TRBD1 (5 bases). The CDR3 nucleotides are TGCGCCAGCAGCCAGGAATCCCAGGGTAGCAATCAGCCCCAGCATTTT. As protein: CASSQESQGSNQPQHF.